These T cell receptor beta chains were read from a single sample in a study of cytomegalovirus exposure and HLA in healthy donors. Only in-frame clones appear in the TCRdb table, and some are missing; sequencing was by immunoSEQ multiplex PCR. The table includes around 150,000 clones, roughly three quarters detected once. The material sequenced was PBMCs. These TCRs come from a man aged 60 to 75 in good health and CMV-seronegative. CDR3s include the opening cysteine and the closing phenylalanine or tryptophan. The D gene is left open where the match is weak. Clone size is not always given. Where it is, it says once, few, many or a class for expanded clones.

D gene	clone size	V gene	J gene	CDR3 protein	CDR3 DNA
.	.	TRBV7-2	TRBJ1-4	CASRDIPNEKLFF	TGTGCCAGCCGGGACATCCCTAATGAAAAACTGTTTTTT
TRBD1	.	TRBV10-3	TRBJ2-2	CAISGSSRGLGGELFF	TGTGCCATCAGTGGAAGTTCCAGGGGGCTCGGCGGGGAGCTGTTTTTT
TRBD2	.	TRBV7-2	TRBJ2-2	CASSPRGLALAGELFF	TGTGCCAGCAGCCCCCGGGGACTAGCTCTCGCCGGGGAGCTGTTTTTT
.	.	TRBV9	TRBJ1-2	CASSPRPGTQYYGYTF	TGTGCCAGCAGCCCCCGGCCCGGGACACAGTACTATGGCTACACCTTC
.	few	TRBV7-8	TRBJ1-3	CASSPSTVGLGNTIYF	TGTGCCAGCAGCCCATCGACAGTCGGATTGGGAAACACCATATATTTT
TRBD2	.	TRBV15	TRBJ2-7	CATSLVSGGSYEQYF	TGTGCCACCAGCCTGGTTAGCGGGGGATCCTACGAGCAGTACTTC
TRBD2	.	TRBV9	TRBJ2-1	CASSAAPGSGSHNEQFF	TGTGCCAGCAGCGCAGCCCCCGGTAGCGGGAGTCACAATGAGCAGTTCTTC
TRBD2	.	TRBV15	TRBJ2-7	CATSRKGLGDNEQYF	TGTGCCACCAGCAGGAAGGGACTAGGGGACAACGAGCAGTACTTC
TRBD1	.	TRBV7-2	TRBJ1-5	CASSLTGGGILRQPQHF	TGTGCCAGCAGCTTAACAGGGGGAGGTATCCTTAGGCAGCCCCAGCATTTT
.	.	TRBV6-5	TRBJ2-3	CASSYYGQTDTQYF	TGTGCCAGCAGTTACTATGGCCAAACAGATACGCAGTATTTT
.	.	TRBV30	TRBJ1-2	CACQTMNYGYTF	TGTGCCTGCCAGACAATGAACTATGGCTACACCTTC
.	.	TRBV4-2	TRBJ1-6	CASSPGVGEASPLHF	TGTGCCAGCAGCCCTGGGGTAGGGGAGGCTTCACCCCTCCACTTT
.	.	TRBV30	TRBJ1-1	CAWSVDRKNTEAFF	TGTGCCTGGAGCGTCGACAGGAAGAACACTGAAGCTTTCTTT
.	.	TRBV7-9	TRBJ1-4	CSSSLQAANEKLFF	TGTTCCAGCAGCTTACAGGCCGCTAATGAAAAACTGTTTTTT
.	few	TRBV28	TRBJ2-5	CASSSYQETQYF	TGTGCCAGCAGTTCGTACCAAGAGACCCAGTACTTC
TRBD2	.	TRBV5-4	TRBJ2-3	CASSLALTSGSTDTQYF	TGTGCCAGCAGCTTGGCCCTGACTAGCGGTAGCACAGATACGCAGTATTTT
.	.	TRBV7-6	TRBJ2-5	CASSLVTKPYQETQYF	TGTGCCAGCAGCTTAGTCACTAAGCCCTACCAAGAGACCCAGTACTTC
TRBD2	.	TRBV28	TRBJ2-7	CASSSSGGSYEQYF	TGTGCCAGCAGTTCTAGCGGGGGCTCCTACGAGCAGTACTTC
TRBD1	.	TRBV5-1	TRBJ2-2	CASSLYRGRHTGELFF	TGCGCCAGCAGCTTGTATAGGGGGCGTCACACCGGGGAGCTGTTTTTT
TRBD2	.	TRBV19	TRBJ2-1	CASSISRGRPYNEQFF	TGTGCCAGTAGTATAAGCCGCGGGAGGCCCTACAATGAGCAGTTCTTC
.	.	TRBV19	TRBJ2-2	CASSIQGRRTGELFF	TGTGCCAGTAGTATCCAGGGGCGTCGCACCGGGGAGCTGTTTTTT
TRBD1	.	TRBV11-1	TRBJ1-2	CASSPRQGAGYGYTF	TGTGCCAGCAGTCCCAGACAGGGTGCTGGCTATGGCTACACCTTC
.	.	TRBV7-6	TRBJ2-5	CASRGDGETQYF	TGTGCCAGCCGCGGAGATGGAGAGACCCAGTACTTC